This T cell receptor beta chain appears in the sequencing data of a study of blood T cell repertoires in COVID-19. As for the study in general: Both acute and convalescent COVID-19 samples were obtained from the United States, Italy and Spain.

Trimming cost V 1 base and J 4 bases, with 10 bases left between them. The germline V gene has CDR1 SGHRS and CDR2 YFSETQ. This CDR3 is built from 14 residues. This clone appeared a single time. Here immunoSEQ multiplex PCR was the method, and the copy in TCRdb shows in-frame clones only, minus some. Found here are 150,000 to 200,000 clones, 88% of them singletons; the top ten hold less than 5.5%. This rearrangement joins TRBV5-1 to TRBJ2-3; no definite D call. The sample comprised peripheral blood. This sequence was found in a human donor in a cohort sampled during active COVID-19. DNA for the CDR3: TGCGCCAGCAGCTTGCCCGAAGCCTCAGATACGCAGTATTTT. This gives the protein CASSLPEASDTQYF.